The present TCR beta chain was sequenced within a study of blood T cell repertoires in COVID-19. On the study more broadly: In each case, the material was cDNA or gDNA derived from T cells, B-cell-depleted T cells, or PBMCs.

TCRdb's copy holds only in-frame clones and misses some; the assay was immunoSEQ multiplex PCR. This sample yields some 180,000 clones, of which 80% are seen a single time; about 15% belongs to the top ten. The CDR3 is 15 amino acids. V dropped 6 bases and J dropped 3; count of bases not matched to a gene: 7. Germline lookup yields CDR1 MDHEN and CDR2 SYDVKM. This chain uses TRBV28 with TRBJ1-3; TRBD1 matches 8 bases. This TCR was recovered from a man aged 55-75 years who had been exposed to COVID-19. Sequences were obtained from PBMCs or T cells enriched from blood (not recorded which). CDR3 residues: CASRKDRVYGNTIYF. CDR3 in DNA: TGTGCCAGCAGAAAGGACAGGGTTTATGGAAACACCATATATTTT.